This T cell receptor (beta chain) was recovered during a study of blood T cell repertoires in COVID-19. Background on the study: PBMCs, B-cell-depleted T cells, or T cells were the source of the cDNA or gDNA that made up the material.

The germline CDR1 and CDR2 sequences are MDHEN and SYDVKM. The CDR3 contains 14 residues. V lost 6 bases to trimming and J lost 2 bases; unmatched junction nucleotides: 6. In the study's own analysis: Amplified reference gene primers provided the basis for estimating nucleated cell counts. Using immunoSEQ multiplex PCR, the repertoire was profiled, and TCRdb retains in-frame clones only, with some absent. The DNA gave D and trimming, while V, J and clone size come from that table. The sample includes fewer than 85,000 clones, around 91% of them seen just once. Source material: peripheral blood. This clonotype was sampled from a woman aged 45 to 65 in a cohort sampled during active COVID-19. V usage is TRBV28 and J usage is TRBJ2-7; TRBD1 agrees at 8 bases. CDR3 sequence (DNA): TGTGCCAGCAGACTCGGGACAGGCACCTACGAGCAGTACTTC. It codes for CASRLGTGTYEQYF.